This T cell receptor beta chain was obtained from a study of molecular identifiers for immune sequencing clone quantification. Study-level results: Researchers reportedly could pick up spiked Jurkat TCR RNA from one cell mixed into about 970,000 naive cells. Because of identical TCR molecules sharing a barcode, sizes of highly expanded clones could be underestimated. Clones exceeding 20 RNA copies carried over 98% of effector molecules but under 1% of naive-cell molecules.

Source material for naive CD8 libraries was roughly 17,000 to 1,100,000 sorted cells, with 10%, 30% or 50% RNA. This clonotype came up many times. Its matching antigen is unknown. This CDR3 is built from 12 residues. CDR1 SQVTM and CDR2 ANQGSEA come from the germline V gene. Deletions cut 1 base from V and 4 bases from J, with 5 bases between. TCRdb independently ran MiXCR on the PCR reads; one entry per CDR3 protein. This table has around 460,000 distinct CDR3 sequences, around 25% appearing once. The origin of this receptor is a human donor in good health. Some libraries in this study had Jurkat cell RNA spiked in. The genes are TRBV29-1 and TRBJ2-1, with D uncertain. Sequencing was carried out using naive CD8+ T cells from blood, with Jurkat cell RNA spiked in. Regarding subset: FACS-sorted CD8+CD4-CCR7+CD45RA+ naive T cells. In nucleotides, the CDR3 is TGCAGCGTTGAAGGACGTTACAATGAGCAGTTCTTC. As protein: CSVEGRYNEQFF.